This is a list of T cell receptor beta chains from one sample in a study of blood T cell repertoires in COVID-19. Measured with immunoSEQ multiplex PCR; TCRdb has only the in-frame clones, and not every one. The table has 200,000 to 250,000 clones, about 88% seen once. The specimen was peripheral blood. Every receptor here comes from a woman in her seventies with active or convalescent COVID-19. Both conserved end residues are part of each CDR3. D genes are given only for firm matches. Clone size is stated in some rows and not others, as once, few, many or a class when expanded.

size,D,V,J,CDR3,DNA
.,TRBD1,TRBV6-1,TRBJ2-7,CASSEGGTAHYEQYF,TGTGCCAGCAGTGAAGGAGGGACAGCGCATTACGAGCAGTACTTC
.,TRBD1,TRBV7-9,TRBJ1-4,CASSLAPTGGGEKLFF,TGTGCCAGCAGCTTAGCCCCGACAGGGGGCGGAGAAAAACTGTTTTTT
.,.,TRBV19,TRBJ1-4,CASSLGEEKLFF,TGTGCCAGTAGTCTTGGGGAGGAAAAACTGTTTTTT
.,.,TRBV24-1,TRBJ1-5,CATSRGGGQPQHF,TGTGCCACCAGTAGGGGGGGTGGACAGCCCCAGCATTTT
.,.,TRBV4-2,TRBJ2-1,CASSQDHQGNEQFF,TGTGCCAGCAGCCAGGACCACCAGGGCAATGAGCAGTTCTTC
once,TRBD1,TRBV5-1,TRBJ1-6,CASSPGQHSPLHF,TGCGCCAGCAGCCCGGGACAGCATTCACCCCTCCACTTT
.,TRBD2,TRBV4-3,TRBJ2-3,CASSQSGLAGGQDTQYF,TGCGCCAGCAGCCAATCAGGACTAGCGGGGGGACAAGATACGCAGTATTTT
.,TRBD1,TRBV18,TRBJ1-1,CASSPGWTGTEAFF,TGTGCCAGCTCACCGGGGTGGACAGGCACTGAAGCTTTCTTT
.,TRBD1,TRBV11-2,TRBJ2-2,CASTSTGTGGTGELFF,TGTGCCAGCACCTCGACCGGGACAGGGGGGACCGGGGAGCTGTTTTTT
.,.,TRBV5-6,TRBJ1-3,CASSLALNLPGSGNTIYF,TGTGCCAGCAGCTTGGCCCTCAACTTACCAGGGTCCGGAAACACCATATATTTT
.,.,TRBV12-3/TRBV12-4,TRBJ2-2,CASSPRGTGELFF,TGTGCCAGCAGCCCTAGGGGCACCGGGGAGCTGTTTTTT
.,.,TRBV9,TRBJ2-3,CASRPIEDTQYF,TGTGCCAGCAGACCGATAGAAGATACGCAGTATTTT
.,TRBD1,TRBV7-2,TRBJ1-1,CASSSSTGALTEAFF,TGTGCCAGCAGCTCTTCCACAGGGGCGTTGACTGAAGCTTTCTTT
.,.,TRBV9,TRBJ1-1,CASSVGREGSHTEAFF,TGTGCCAGCAGCGTTGGGAGAGAGGGCTCCCACACTGAAGCTTTCTTT
few,.,TRBV7-2,TRBJ1-1,CASSLGGDTEAFF,TGTGCCAGCAGCTTAGGCGGGGACACTGAAGCTTTCTTT
.,.,TRBV6-5,TRBJ1-1,CASSPGNTEAFF,TGTGCCAGCAGCCCCGGGAACACTGAAGCTTTCTTT
.,.,TRBV11-2,TRBJ1-2,CASSRQQGNGGYTF,TGTGCCAGCAGCCGTCAACAGGGAAATGGCGGCTACACCTTC
few,.,TRBV6-5,TRBJ1-4,CASSYGGFNEKLFF,TGTGCCAGCAGTTACGGAGGATTTAATGAAAAACTGTTTTTT
.,TRBD1,TRBV4-3,TRBJ1-2,CASSQRQGSNGYTF,TGCGCCAGCAGCCAACGACAGGGGAGCAATGGCTACACCTTC
.,.,TRBV29-1,TRBJ2-5,CSVVRGAETQYF,TGCAGCGTTGTAAGGGGCGCGGAGACCCAGTACTTC
.,TRBD1,TRBV9,TRBJ2-3,CASSVVQGADTQYF,TGTGCCAGCAGCGTAGTACAGGGGGCAGATACGCAGTATTTT
.,.,TRBV18,TRBJ1-5,CASSPAGGSNQPQHF,TGTGCCAGCTCCCCGGCGGGGGGAAGCAATCAGCCCCAGCATTTT
.,TRBD2,TRBV3-1/TRBV3-2,TRBJ2-2,CASSQERGKGQRIGELFF,TGTGCCAGCAGCCAAGAGCGGGGGAAGGGGCAAAGGATCGGGGAGCTGTTTTTT
.,TRBD2,TRBV11-2,TRBJ2-3,CASSLSSAGLTDTQYF,TGTGCCAGCAGTTTGTCCTCAGCGGGACTCACAGATACGCAGTATTTT
.,.,TRBV18,TRBJ1-5,CASSPPLRGDGNQPQHF,TGTGCCAGCTCACCACCTCTGCGGGGCGACGGCAATCAGCCCCAGCATTTT
.,TRBD1,TRBV27,TRBJ1-2,CARPSLGTGDRGYTF,TGTGCCAGACCCAGCCTGGGGACAGGGGATCGTGGCTACACCTTC
.,.,TRBV9,TRBJ1-3,CASSPEEGFAGNTIYF,TGTGCCAGCAGCCCCGAGGAGGGGTTTGCTGGAAACACCATATATTTT
.,.,TRBV4-1,TRBJ1-1,CASSQDWARGTEAFF,TGCGCCAGCAGCCAAGATTGGGCTCGGGGCACTGAAGCTTTCTTT
.,.,TRBV7-6,TRBJ1-1,CASSLAQGLETEAFF,TGTGCCAGCAGCTTAGCCCAGGGGCTGGAGACTGAAGCTTTCTTT
.,.,TRBV6-2/TRBV6-3,TRBJ1-5,CASSYPRRDQPQHF,TGTGCCAGCAGTTACCCCCGCCGGGATCAGCCCCAGCATTTT
.,.,TRBV18,TRBJ1-1,CASSLDRSTEAFF,TGTGCCAGCTCACTCGACCGGAGTACTGAAGCTTTCTTT
.,.,TRBV29-1,TRBJ1-1,CSAPRGGGKQMTEAFF,TGCAGCGCACCCCGAGGGGGGGGTAAACAGATGACTGAAGCTTTCTTT
.,.,TRBV12-3/TRBV12-4,TRBJ1-2,CASSFIGDYGYTF,TGTGCCAGCAGTTTTATCGGGGACTATGGCTACACCTTC
.,.,TRBV7-2,TRBJ1-3,CASSPRRSSGNTIYF,TGTGCCAGCAGCCCCAGACGGAGCTCTGGAAACACCATATATTTT
.,.,TRBV3-1/TRBV3-2,TRBJ1-1,CASSRGFVTEAFF,TGTGCCAGCAGCCGAGGATTTGTCACTGAAGCTTTCTTT
.,.,TRBV4-1,TRBJ1-2,CASSQVGKGYGYTF,TGCGCCAGCAGCCAAGTTGGGAAGGGGTATGGCTACACCTTC
.,.,TRBV5-1,TRBJ1-5,CASSPGQLGGQNQPQHF,TGCGCCAGCAGCCCCGGACAGCTCGGGGGGCAAAATCAGCCCCAGCATTTT
.,TRBD2,TRBV10-3,TRBJ2-1,CAITSPRLAGNEQFF,TGTGCCATCACTTCTCCGCGACTAGCGGGCAATGAGCAGTTCTTC
.,.,TRBV29-1,TRBJ2-5,CSVEGVERWETQYF,TGCAGCGTTGAAGGGGTGGAGCGCTGGGAGACCCAGTACTTC
few,.,TRBV28,TRBJ2-2,CASRPGTRNTGELFF,TGTGCCAGCAGGCCAGGGACAAGGAACACCGGGGAGCTGTTTTTT
.,.,TRBV7-2,TRBJ2-5,CASSLVEVYGETQYF,TGTGCCAGCAGCTTAGTTGAGGTTTATGGAGAGACCCAGTACTTC
.,.,TRBV15,TRBJ1-3,CATSRVPRTAYSGNTIYF,TGTGCCACCAGCAGAGTACCGCGGACAGCTTACTCTGGAAACACCATATATTTT
.,TRBD1,TRBV3-1/TRBV3-2,TRBJ1-2,CASSQGVDRAGYTF,TGTGCCAGCAGCCAAGGCGTGGACAGGGCTGGCTACACCTTC
.,.,TRBV12-3/TRBV12-4,TRBJ1-1,CASNLGHPLEAFF,TGTGCCAGCAACTTGGGACATCCTTTAGAGGCTTTCTTT
few,.,TRBV6-2/TRBV6-3,TRBJ2-7,CASSPLGRVTYEQYF,TGTGCCAGCAGTCCCCTCGGCAGGGTGACCTACGAGCAGTACTTC
.,.,TRBV11-3,TRBJ1-3,CASSLRGAGNTIYF,TGTGCCAGCAGCTTAAGAGGAGCTGGAAACACCATATATTTT
.,.,TRBV2,TRBJ1-1,CASGTGRWAFF,TGTGCCAGCGGGACGGGGAGGTGGGCTTTCTTT
few,.,TRBV19,TRBJ1-2,CARRQDHLYGYTF,TGTGCCAGGAGACAGGACCACCTCTATGGCTACACCTTC
.,.,TRBV28,TRBJ1-6,CASSSPFSPLHF,TGTGCCAGCAGCTCCCCGTTTTCACCCCTCCACTTT
.,.,TRBV6-6,TRBJ1-4,CASSYGQTNEKLFF,TGTGCCAGCAGTTACGGGCAGACTAATGAAAAACTGTTTTTT
.,TRBD1,TRBV7-2,TRBJ1-3,CASSEQGRNTIYF,TGTGCCAGCAGCGAACAGGGGAGAAACACCATATATTTT